What follows are 16 T cell receptor beta chains derived from one specimen sequenced in a study of long-term antiretroviral therapy in people with HIV (dated by TCRdb to the early 2020s). The immunoSEQ hsTCRB v3.0 assay was used at survey level resolution for TRB variable region sequencing. This immuneACCESS table, as held by TCRdb, lists in-frame sequences with V and J called but not all clones. Of the missing ones, under half trace to an unresolved V gene in checked studies; the others have no known cause. Across this sample there are some 17,000 clones, with approximately 80% seen only once. The ten biggest clones cover under 9.5% of the sample. The starting material was unsorted PBMCs, obtained 0.3 years before starting antiretroviral therapy. The receptors were sampled from a man aged 50-60 years with HIV.

The rearrangement uses TRBV7-9 and TRBJ2-4; D unresolved. The V end lost 1 base, the J end lost 10 bases, and 14 bases lay between the germline ends. The CDR3 length is 14 residues. Germline V gives CDR1 SEHNR, CDR2 FQNEAQ (reference sequence). CDR3 region: CASSLDPGSWIQYF. The CDR3 nucleotides are TGTGCCAGCAGCTTAGATCCCGGGTCGTGGATTCAGTACTTC.

CDR3 residues: CASSLDRGNTIYF. DNA for the CDR3: TGTGCCAGCAGCCTCGACAGGGGAAACACCATATATTTT. The V call is TRBV7-9, the J call TRBJ1-3; the D gene is possibly TRBD1 (6 bases). V lost 5 bases and J 4 bases, leaving 9 bases between the germline ends. This CDR3 contains 13 residues. Germline-derived CDR1 and CDR2 are SEHNR and FQNEAQ (reference sequence).

CDR3 in DNA: TGTGCCAGCAGCTTACACGAGGAGCTGTTTTTT. Translating gives CASSLHEELFF. The chain carries TRBV11-2 and TRBJ2-2; D uncertain. The CDR3 is 11 residues long. Deletions cut 2 bases from V and 10 bases from J, with 5 bases between. Germline V lookup: CDR1 SGHAT, CDR2 FQNNGV.

The table lists this clone with a few counts. The chain employs TRBV7-2 and TRBJ1-6, with TRBD1 matching 7 bases. V was clipped by 5 bases and J by 10 bases; unmatched bases: 14. This CDR3 spans 16 amino acids. Germline CDR1 and CDR2: SGHTA and FQGNSA. The CDR3 region is CASSPGQTLYYSPLHF. CDR3 DNA: TGTGCCAGCAGCCCGGGACAGACCTTATATTACTCACCCCTCCACTTT.

This chain uses TRBV5-6 with TRBJ2-2, with 7 positions matching TRBD1. Looked up from germline, CDR1 is SGHDT and CDR2 is YYEEEE. With V trimmed by 1 base and J by 4 bases, 7 bases remained unmatched. This CDR3 is 16 amino acids long. CDR3 region: CASSLIGAGGTGELFF. In DNA, the CDR3 is TGTGCCAGCAGCTTGATAGGTGCAGGGGGCACCGGGGAGCTGTTTTTT.

V gene TRBV10-2 combines with J gene TRBJ2-2; D ambiguous. The CDR3 length is 12 residues. Germline V lookup: CDR1 WSHSY, CDR2 SAAADI. CDR3 in amino acids: CVTNAETGELFF. The DNA for the CDR3 is TGCGTCACCAACGCGGAAACCGGGGAGCTGTTTTTT.

This chain uses TRBV29-1 with TRBJ1-4; TRBD1 matches at 7 bases. With 4 bases clipped from V and 5 bases from J, the junction kept 7 bases outside the gene matches. Germline CDR1 SQVTM, CDR2 ANQGSEA. The CDR3 spans 14 residues. In nucleotides, the CDR3 is TGCAGCGTTGTTTTGGACAGGCTAAATGAAAAACTGTTTTTT. Protein product: CSVVLDRLNEKLFF.

The genes are TRBV7-2 and TRBJ2-7; no definite D call. Germline loops: CDR1 SGHTA, CDR2 FQGNSA. There are 15 residues in the CDR3. The V end lost 1 base, the J end lost 3 bases, and 13 bases lay between the germline ends. CDR3 sequence: CASSLGSGLNYEQYF. The CDR3 bases are TGTGCCAGCAGCTTAGGATCAGGTTTAAACTACGAGCAGTACTTC.

This rearrangement joins TRBV13 to TRBJ1-2; possible D gene TRBD1, 5 bases. With 3 bases removed from V and 4 bases from J, the gap between germline ends came to 9 bases. This CDR3 is 13 amino acids long. Germline CDR1 reads PRHDT; CDR2 reads FYEKMQ (reference sequence). The CDR3: CASSLGEGYGYTF. The CDR3 DNA is TGTGCCAGCAGCTTGGGGGAGGGCTATGGCTACACCTTC.

The gene calls are TRBV5-1 and TRBJ2-1, with 12 bases that match TRBD1. The CDR3 is 15 residues long. Germline CDR1 and CDR2: SGHRS and YFSETQ. V was pared by 4 bases and J by 6 bases, with 5 bases of the junction left unmatched. In DNA form, the CDR3 reads TGCGCCAGCAGCAGGGGACAGGGGGCGCGCAATGAGCAGTTCTTC. It translates to CASSRGQGARNEQFF.

The V gene is TRBV6-5, the J gene TRBJ1-2, with 9 positions matching TRBD1. V dropped 5 bases and J dropped 4; count of bases not matched to a gene: 8. The CDR3 is 15 residues long. Germline values: CDR1 MNHEY, CDR2 SVGAGI. The CDR3 DNA is TGTGCCAGCAGTCCAGGGACAGGGTGGAGCTATGGCTACACCTTC. Translating it yields CASSPGTGWSYGYTF.

CDR3 protein: CASRARRPSTDTQYF. The DNA for the CDR3 is TGTGCCAGCAGGGCGCGGAGGCCTAGCACAGATACGCAGTATTTT. The rearrangement links TRBV27 to TRBJ2-3; perhaps TRBD2 as D (5 bases). Germline V gene sequence: CDR1 MNHEY, CDR2 SMNVEV (reference sequence). The CDR3 totals 15 residues. The ends were cut back, 6 bases at V and 0 bases at J, with 13 bases in the middle.

The gene calls are TRBV18 and TRBJ1-3; D may be TRBD1 (5 bases). Germline CDR1 is KGHSH and CDR2 is LQKENI. Trimming took 6 bases from V and 3 from J, leaving 15 bases between them. The CDR3 has 15 residues. In DNA, the CDR3 is TGTGCCAGCTCGGTCCAGGGTGTTGGTGGAAACACCATATATTTT. It codes for CASSVQGVGGNTIYF. Together with reference TRBV18 and TRBJ1-3, the CDR3 gives the full variable domain: NAGVMQNPRHLVRRRGQEARLRCSPMKGHSHVYWYRQLPEEGLKFMVYLQKENIIDESGMPKERFSAEFPKEGPSILRIQQVVRGDSAAYFCASSVQGVGGNTIYFGEGSWLTVV.

This chain uses TRBV11-2 with TRBJ1-5, with no clear D. CDR1 and CDR2 (germline): SGHAT, FQNNGV. CDR3 size: 14 residues. Trimming cost V 1 base and J 1 base, with 5 bases left between them. The chain's CDR3 is CASSLAGSNQPQHF. DNA of the CDR3: TGTGCCAGCAGCTTAGCGGGGAGCAATCAGCCCCAGCATTTT.

The genes are TRBV9 and TRBJ2-5; 8 bases agree with TRBD2. This CDR3 is 15 amino acids long. Germline V gene lookup returns CDR1 SGDLS and CDR2 YYNGEE. With V trimmed by 10 bases and J by 2 bases, 13 bases remained unmatched. The CDR3 DNA reads TGTGCCTCGTCAAAGGGTAGCGGGGATCAAGAGACCCAGTACTTC. Protein product: CASSKGSGDQETQYF. The whole variable domain, filled in from reference TRBV9 and TRBJ2-5, reads DSGVTQTPKHLITATGQRVTLRCSPRSGDLSVYWYQQSLDQGLQFLIQYYNGEERAKGNILERFSAQQFPDLHSELNLSSLELGDSALYFCASSKGSGDQETQYFGPGTRLLVL.

The J gene is TRBJ1-6, the V gene TRBV15; 7 positions agree with TRBD1. The length of the CDR3 is 13 residues. V was clipped by 5 bases and J by 9 bases; unmatched bases: 4. Germline lookup yields CDR1 LNHNV and CDR2 YYDKDF (reference sequence). The CDR3 loop is CATSESGGSPLHF. CDR3 in DNA: TGTGCCACCAGCGAATCAGGGGGTTCACCCCTCCACTTT. The entire variable domain, with the rest obtained from reference TRBV15 and TRBJ1-6, is as follows: DAMVIQNPRYQVTQFGKPVTLSCSQTLNHNVMYWYQQKSSQAPKLLFHYYDKDFNNEADTPDNFQSRRPNTSFCFLDIRSPGLGDTAMYLCATSESGGSPLHFGNGTRLTVT.